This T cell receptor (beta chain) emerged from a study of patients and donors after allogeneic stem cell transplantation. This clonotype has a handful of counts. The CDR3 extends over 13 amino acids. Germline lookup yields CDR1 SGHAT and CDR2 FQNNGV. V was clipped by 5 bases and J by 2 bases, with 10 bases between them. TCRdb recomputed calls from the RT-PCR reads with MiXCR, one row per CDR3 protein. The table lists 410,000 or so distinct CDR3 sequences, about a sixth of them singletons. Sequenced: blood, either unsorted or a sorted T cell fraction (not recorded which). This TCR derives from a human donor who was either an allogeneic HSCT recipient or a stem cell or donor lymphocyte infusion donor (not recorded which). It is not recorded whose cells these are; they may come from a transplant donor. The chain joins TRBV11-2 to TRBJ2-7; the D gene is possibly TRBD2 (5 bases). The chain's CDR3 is CASSPRGTYEQYF. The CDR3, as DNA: TGTGCCAGCAGCCCTCGAGGGACCTACGAGCAGTACTTC.